These 2 T cell receptor beta chains originate from one sample sequenced in a study of blood T cell repertoires in COVID-19. TCRdb's table, derived via immunoSEQ multiplex PCR, lists solely in-frame clones and lacks some. The sample holds under 95,000 clones, roughly four fifths seen once. Sequences were obtained from peripheral blood. The receptor source for this set is a woman of 80 years or more with acute or convalescent COVID-19.

V usage is TRBV3-1 (or the pseudogene TRBV3-2) and J usage is TRBJ1-4, with 9 bases aligning to TRBD1. This CDR3 is 15 amino acids long. The ends lost 2 bases at V and 8 bases at J; junction bases unmatched: 6. Looked up from germline, CDR1 is LGHDT and CDR2 is YNNKEL (reference sequence). The CDR3 region has the DNA TGTGCCAGCAGCCAATGGACAGGGGAGGGCGAAAAACTGTTTTTT. Residues: CASSQWTGEGEKLFF.

The V call is TRBV3-1 (or the pseudogene TRBV3-2), the J call TRBJ1-1; D may be TRBD1 (5 bases). This CDR3 has 14 amino acids. Germline V lookup: CDR1 LGHDT, CDR2 YNNKEL (reference sequence). Deletions cut 4 bases from V and 5 bases from J, with 14 bases between. The CDR3 DNA is TGTGCCAGCAGCCCCATTGGGGGGGAAACTGAAGCTTTCTTT. It encodes CASSPIGGETEAFF.